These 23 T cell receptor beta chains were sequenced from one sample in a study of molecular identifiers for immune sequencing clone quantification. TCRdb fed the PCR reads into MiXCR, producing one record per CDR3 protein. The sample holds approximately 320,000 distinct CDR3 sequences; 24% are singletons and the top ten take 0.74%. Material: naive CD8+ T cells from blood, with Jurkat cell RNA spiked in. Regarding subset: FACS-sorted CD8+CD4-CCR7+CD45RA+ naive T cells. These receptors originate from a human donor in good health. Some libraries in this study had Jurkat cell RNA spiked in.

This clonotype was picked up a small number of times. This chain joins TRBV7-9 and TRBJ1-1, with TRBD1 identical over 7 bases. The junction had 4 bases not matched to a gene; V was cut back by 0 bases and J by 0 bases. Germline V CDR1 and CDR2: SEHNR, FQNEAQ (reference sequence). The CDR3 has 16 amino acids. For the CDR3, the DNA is TGTGCCAGCAGCTTAGCCGGGGGACAGTTGAACACTGAAGCTTTCTTT. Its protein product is CASSLAGGQLNTEAFF.

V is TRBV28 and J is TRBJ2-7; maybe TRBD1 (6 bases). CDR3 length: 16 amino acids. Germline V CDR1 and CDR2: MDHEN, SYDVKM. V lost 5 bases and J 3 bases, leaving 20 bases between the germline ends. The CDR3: CASSPYRDPTIYEQYF. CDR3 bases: TGTGCCAGCAGTCCTTACAGGGACCCGACGATCTACGAGCAGTACTTC.

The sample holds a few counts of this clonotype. The CDR3 is CASSLARDLATDTQYF. CDR3 sequence (DNA): TGTGCCAGCAGCTTAGCGCGGGACTTGGCCACAGATACGCAGTATTTT. The chain links TRBV7-2 to TRBJ2-3, with D possibly matching TRBD2 (6 bases). This CDR3 has 16 residues. Trimming took off 0 bases at V and 2 bases at J, with 12 bases between the two ends. CDR1 is SGHTA and CDR2 is FQGNSA in the germline V gene. Full variable domain (missing parts from reference TRBV7-2 and TRBJ2-3): GAGVSQSPSNKVTEKGKDVELRCDPISGHTALYWYRQSLGQGLEFLIYFQGNSAPDKSGLPSDRFSAERTGGSVSTLTIQRTQQEDSAVYLCASSLARDLATDTQYFGPGTRLTVL.

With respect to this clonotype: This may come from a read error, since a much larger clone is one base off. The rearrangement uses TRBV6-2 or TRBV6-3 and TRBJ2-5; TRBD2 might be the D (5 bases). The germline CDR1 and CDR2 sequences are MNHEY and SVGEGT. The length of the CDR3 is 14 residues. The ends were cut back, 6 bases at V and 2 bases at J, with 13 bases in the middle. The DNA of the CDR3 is TGTGCCAGCAGGTACACTGGAGGTCAAGAGACCCAGTACTTC. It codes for CASRYTGGQETQYF.

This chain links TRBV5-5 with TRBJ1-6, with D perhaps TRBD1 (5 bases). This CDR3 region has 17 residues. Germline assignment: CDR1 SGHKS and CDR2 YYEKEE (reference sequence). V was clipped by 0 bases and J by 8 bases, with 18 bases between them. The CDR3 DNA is TGTGCCAGCAGCTTGGACCCCGGACAAGAATGGGATTCACCCCTCCACTTT. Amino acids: CASSLDPGQEWDSPLHF. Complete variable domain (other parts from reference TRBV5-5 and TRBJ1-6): DAGVTQSPTHLIKTRGQQVTLRCSPISGHKSVSWYQQVLGQGPQFIFQYYEKEERGRGNFPDRFSARQFPNYSSELNVNALLLGDSALYLCASSLDPGQEWDSPLHFGNGTRLTVT.

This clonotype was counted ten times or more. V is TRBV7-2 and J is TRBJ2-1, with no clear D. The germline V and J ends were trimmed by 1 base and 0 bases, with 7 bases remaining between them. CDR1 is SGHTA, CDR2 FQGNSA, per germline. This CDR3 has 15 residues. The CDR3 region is CASSLDPSSYNEQFF. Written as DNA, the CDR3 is TGTGCCAGCAGCTTAGATCCCAGCTCCTACAATGAGCAGTTCTTC.

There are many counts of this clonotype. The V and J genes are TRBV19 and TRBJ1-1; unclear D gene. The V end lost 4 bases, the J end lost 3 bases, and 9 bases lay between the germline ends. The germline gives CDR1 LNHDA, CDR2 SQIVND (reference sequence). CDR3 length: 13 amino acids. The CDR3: CASSKYSYTEAFF. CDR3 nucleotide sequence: TGTGCCAGTAGTAAGTACAGCTACACTGAAGCTTTCTTT.

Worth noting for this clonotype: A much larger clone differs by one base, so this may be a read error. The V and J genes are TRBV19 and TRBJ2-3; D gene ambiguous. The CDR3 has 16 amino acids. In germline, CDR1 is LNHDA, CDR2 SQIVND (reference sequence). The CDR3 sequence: CASSMDSPLDTDTRYF. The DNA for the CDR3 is TGTGCCAGTAGTATGGATTCGCCCCTAGACACAGATACGCGGTATTTT.

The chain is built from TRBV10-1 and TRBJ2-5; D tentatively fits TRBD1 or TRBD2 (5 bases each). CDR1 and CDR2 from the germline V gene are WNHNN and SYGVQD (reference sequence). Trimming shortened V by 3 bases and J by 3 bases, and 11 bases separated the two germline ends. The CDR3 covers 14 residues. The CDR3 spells CASSELGTEETQYF. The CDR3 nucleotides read TGCGCCAGCAGTGAACTCGGGACGGAAGAGACCCAGTACTTC.

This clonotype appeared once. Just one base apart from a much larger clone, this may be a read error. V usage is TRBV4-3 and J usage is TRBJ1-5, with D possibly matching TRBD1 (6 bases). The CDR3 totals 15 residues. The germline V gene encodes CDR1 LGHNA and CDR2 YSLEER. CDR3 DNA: TGCGCCAGCAGCCAAGGTTGGCAGGGGCATCAGCCCAAGCATTTT. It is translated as CASSQGWQGHQPKHF.

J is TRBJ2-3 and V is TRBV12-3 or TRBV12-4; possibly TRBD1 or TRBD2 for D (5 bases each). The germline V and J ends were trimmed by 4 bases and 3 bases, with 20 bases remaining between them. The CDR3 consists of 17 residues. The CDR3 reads CASSWGWDSEGTDTQYF. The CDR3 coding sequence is TGTGCCAGCAGTTGGGGGTGGGATAGCGAAGGGACAGATACGCAGTATTTT.

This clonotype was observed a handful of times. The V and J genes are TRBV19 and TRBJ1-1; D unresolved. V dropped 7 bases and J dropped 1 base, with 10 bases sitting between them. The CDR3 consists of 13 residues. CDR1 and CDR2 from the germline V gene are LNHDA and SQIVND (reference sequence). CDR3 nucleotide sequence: TGTGCCAGTATTAGCTTATGGAACACTGAAGCTTTCTTT. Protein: CASISLWNTEAFF.

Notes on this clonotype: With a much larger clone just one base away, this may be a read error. The CDR3 spells CASSPFRHPFTDTRYF. CDR3 nucleotides: TGTGCCAGCTCCCCCTTTCGGCACCCCTTCACAGATACGCGGTATTTT. J is TRBJ2-3 and V is TRBV6-6; no clear D. The CDR3 runs 16 residues. In germline, CDR1 is MNHNY, CDR2 SVGAGI (reference sequence).

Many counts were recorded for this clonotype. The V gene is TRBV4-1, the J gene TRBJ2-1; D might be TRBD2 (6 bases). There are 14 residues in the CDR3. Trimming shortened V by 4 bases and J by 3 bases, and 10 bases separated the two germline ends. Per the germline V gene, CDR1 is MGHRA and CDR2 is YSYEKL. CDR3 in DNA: TGCGCCAGCAGCCTAGCGGAAAACTACAATGAGCAGTTCTTC. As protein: CASSLAENYNEQFF.

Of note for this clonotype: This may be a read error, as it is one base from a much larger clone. The CDR3 reads CAWLSSYETQYF. The DNA for the CDR3 is TGTGCCTGGCTTTCTTCTTACGAGACCCAGTACTTC. The chain uses TRBV30 and TRBJ2-5; the D is unclear. The CDR3 runs to 12 residues. V lost 5 bases to trimming and J lost 5 bases, with 12 bases between them. In germline, CDR1 is GTSNPN, CDR2 SVGIG (reference sequence).

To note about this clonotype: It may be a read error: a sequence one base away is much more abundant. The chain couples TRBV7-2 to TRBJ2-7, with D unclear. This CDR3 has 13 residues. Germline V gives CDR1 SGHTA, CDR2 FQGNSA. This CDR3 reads CARSLGEAYEQYF. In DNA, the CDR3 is TGTGCCAGGAGCTTAGGAGAAGCCTACGAGCAGTACTTC.

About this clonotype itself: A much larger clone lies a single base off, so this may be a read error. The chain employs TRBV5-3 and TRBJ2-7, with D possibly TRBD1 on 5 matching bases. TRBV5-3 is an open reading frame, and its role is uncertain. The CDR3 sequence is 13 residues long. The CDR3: CASSLTVTYGQYF. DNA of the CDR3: TGTGCCAGCAGCTTGACAGTAACCTACGGGCAGTACTTC.

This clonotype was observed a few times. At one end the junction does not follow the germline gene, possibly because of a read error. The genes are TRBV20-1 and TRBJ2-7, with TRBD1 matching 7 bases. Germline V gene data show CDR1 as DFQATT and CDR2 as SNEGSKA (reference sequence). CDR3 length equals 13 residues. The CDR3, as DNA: TGCAGTGCTCGAGACGACAGGGCTTACGAGCAGTACTTC. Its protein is CSARDDRAYEQYF.

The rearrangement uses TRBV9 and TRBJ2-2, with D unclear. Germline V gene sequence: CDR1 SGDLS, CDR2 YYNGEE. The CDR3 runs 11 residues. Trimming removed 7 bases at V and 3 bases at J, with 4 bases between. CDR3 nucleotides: TGTGCCAGCGGGGACACCGGGGAGCTGTTTTTT. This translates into CASGDTGELFF.

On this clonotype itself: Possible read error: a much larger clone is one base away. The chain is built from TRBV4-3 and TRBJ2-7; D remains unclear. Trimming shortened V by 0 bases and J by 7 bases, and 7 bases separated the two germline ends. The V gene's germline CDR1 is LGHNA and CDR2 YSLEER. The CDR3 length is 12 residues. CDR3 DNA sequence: TGCGCCAGCAGCCAAGAGAGGCCAGAGCAGTACTTC. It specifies CASSQERPEQYF.

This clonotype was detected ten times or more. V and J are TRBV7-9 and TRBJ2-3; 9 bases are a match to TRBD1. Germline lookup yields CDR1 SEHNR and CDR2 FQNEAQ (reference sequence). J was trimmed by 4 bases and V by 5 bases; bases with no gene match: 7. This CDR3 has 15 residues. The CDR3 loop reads CASSAGQGTADTQYF. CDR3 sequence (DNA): TGTGCCAGCAGCGCCGGACAGGGGACGGCAGATACGCAGTATTTT.

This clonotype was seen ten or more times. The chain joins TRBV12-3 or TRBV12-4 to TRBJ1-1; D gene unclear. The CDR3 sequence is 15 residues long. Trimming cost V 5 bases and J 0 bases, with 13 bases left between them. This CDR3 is CASSLGYGLNTEAFF. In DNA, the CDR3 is TGTGCCAGCAGTCTAGGGTATGGATTGAACACTGAAGCTTTCTTT.

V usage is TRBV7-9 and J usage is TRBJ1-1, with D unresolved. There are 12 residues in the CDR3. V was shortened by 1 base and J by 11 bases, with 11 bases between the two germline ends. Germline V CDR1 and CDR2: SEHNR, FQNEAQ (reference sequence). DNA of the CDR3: TGTGCCAGCAGCTTAGACGGGTCTACGGCTTTCTTT. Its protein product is CASSLDGSTAFF.